Presented here are 16 T cell receptor beta chains from one specimen sequenced in a study of T cell responses to AZD1222 COVID-19 vaccine. Sequencing used immunoSEQ multiplex PCR; TCRdb keeps in-frame clones, though not all of them. The sample shows more than 80,000 clones, approximately 90% of them seen only once. This specimen consisted of peripheral blood, obtained 28 days after the second AZD1222 dose. These receptors were taken from an adult who received the AZD1222 COVID-19 vaccine.

V gene TRBV4-1 combines with J gene TRBJ2-7; 10 bases match TRBD2. This CDR3 comprises 16 residues. The trim removed 4 bases at V and 7 bases at J, leaving 13 bases unmatched. The germline V gene has CDR1 MGHRA and CDR2 YSYEKL. The CDR3 spells CASSPSTSGVPLEQYF. The CDR3 bases are TGCGCCAGCAGCCCTAGCACTAGCGGGGTTCCCCTGGAGCAGTACTTC.

The genes are TRBV4-2 and TRBJ1-4; tentative D call: TRBD1 (5 bases). The germline V gene encodes CDR1 LGHNA and CDR2 YNFKEQ. The CDR3 runs 15 residues. V was shortened by 0 bases and J by 8 bases, with 13 bases between the two germline ends. CDR3 sequence reads: CASSQDRGGGEKLFF. The CDR3 coding sequence is TGTGCCAGCAGCCAAGATCGGGGTGGGGGGGAAAAACTGTTTTTT.

The rearrangement links TRBV4-1 to TRBJ1-4, with 8 bases that match TRBD1. The CDR3 totals 16 residues. Germline lookup yields CDR1 MGHRA and CDR2 YSYEKL. V lost 4 bases and J lost 3; bases outside the gene matches: 7. The CDR3 sequence is CASSPGQGRANEKLFF. DNA of the CDR3: TGCGCCAGCAGCCCTGGACAGGGTAGGGCTAATGAAAAACTGTTTTTT.

The CDR3 DNA sequence: TGTGCCAGCCACCCGGGACAGGGGACGTCTGGGGCCAACGTCCTGACTTTC. Translated: CASHPGQGTSGANVLTF. The chain uses TRBV7-3 and TRBJ2-6; the match to TRBD1 covers 10 bases. Per germline, CDR1 SGHTA and CDR2 FQGTGA. This CDR3 has 17 residues. The ends lost 8 bases at V and 1 base at J; junction bases unmatched: 8.

The chain uses TRBV5-1 and TRBJ1-1; no firm D call. Trimming stripped 0 bases from V and 1 base from J, with 7 bases between. Germline assignment: CDR1 SGHRS and CDR2 YFSETQ. The CDR3 covers 14 residues. CDR3 coding DNA: TGCGCCAGCAGCTTGGAGGGTCAGAACACTGAAGCTTTCTTT. Translating gives CASSLEGQNTEAFF.

The V and J genes are TRBV29-1 and TRBJ1-1; a weak D match, TRBD1 (6 bases). V was trimmed by 3 bases and J by 11 bases, leaving 22 bases between them. In germline, CDR1 is SQVTM, CDR2 ANQGSEA. The CDR3 runs to 14 residues. As DNA, the CDR3 is TGCAGCGTTGATACAGGGCTTATCACATCAATGGCTTTCTTT. Its protein is CSVDTGLITSMAFF.

The chain couples TRBV30 to TRBJ1-4; no reliable D call. The germline V gene has CDR1 GTSNPN and CDR2 SVGIG (reference sequence). The CDR3 extends over 16 amino acids. Trimming pared 8 bases from V and 10 bases from J, leaving 29 bases between. CDR3 loop: CAGCFVTGYTGGKLFF. DNA for the CDR3: TGTGCCGGATGCTTTGTTACTGGGTATACGGGTGGAAAACTGTTTTTT.

This clone was recorded only once. This sample also contains other DNA sequences that code for the same CDR3. The chain carries TRBV19 and TRBJ1-1; unclear D gene. CDR1 and CDR2 from the germline V gene are LNHDA and SQIVND (reference sequence). The CDR3 has 13 residues. Trimming removed 4 bases from V and 2 bases from J, with 8 bases in between. CDR3 DNA: TGTGCCAGTAGTACTACCCGAAACACTGAAGCTTTCTTT. The encoded protein is CASSTTRNTEAFF.

The J gene is TRBJ1-2, the V gene TRBV3-1 (or the pseudogene TRBV3-2), with unresolved D. The length of the CDR3 is 13 residues. Germline CDR1 reads LGHDT; CDR2 reads YNNKEL (reference sequence). Trimming removed 4 bases from V and 4 bases from J, with 10 bases in between. The chain's CDR3 is CASSPRLAYGYTF. The CDR3, as DNA: TGTGCCAGCAGCCCAAGACTAGCCTATGGCTACACCTTC.

The V and J genes are TRBV10-3 and TRBJ2-3, with 11 bases aligning to TRBD2. J gave up 2 bases and V 3 bases, and 4 bases lay outside the gene matches. Germline V gene lookup returns CDR1 ENHRY and CDR2 SYGVKD. CDR3 length equals 16 residues. The CDR3 bases are TGTGCCATCAGTGAACCGGGACTAGCGGCCACAGATACGCAGTATTTT. It is translated as CAISEPGLAATDTQYF.

This clone appeared a few times. The rearrangement uses TRBV19 and TRBJ2-2, with D possibly called TRBD1 or TRBD2 (6 bases each). V lost 6 bases to trimming and J lost 4 bases, with 9 bases between them. CDR3 length: 13 amino acids. Germline V gene lookup returns CDR1 LNHDA and CDR2 SQIVND (reference sequence). The CDR3, as DNA: TGTGCCAGTAGGCCGGGGGCCACCGGGGAGCTGTTTTTT. Protein sequence: CASRPGATGELFF.

CDR3 DNA sequence: TGTGCCAGCAAGGGGACAGCGACAAATGAAAAACTGTTTTTT. Encoded protein: CASKGTATNEKLFF. The gene calls are TRBV2 and TRBJ1-4, with 7 positions matching TRBD1. The germline V gene has CDR1 SNHLY and CDR2 FYNNEI. The J segment lost 5 bases and the V segment lost 7 bases, leaving 7 bases of the junction unmatched. This CDR3 region has 14 residues.

The chain is built from TRBV21-1 and TRBJ1-4; the listed D gene, TRBD1, was not tested against the DNA. TRBV21-1 is an annotated pseudogene. The CDR3 covers 16 residues. CDR3 in DNA: TGTGCCAGCAGCATACGGACAGAAGCAACTAATGAAAAACTGTTTTTT. Protein sequence: CASSIRTEATNEKLFF.

The V and J genes are TRBV7-2 and TRBJ1-3; 9 bases fit TRBD1. V dropped 3 bases and J dropped 1; count of bases not matched to a gene: 13. Germline V gives CDR1 SGHTA, CDR2 FQGNSA. The CDR3 totals 19 residues. This CDR3 is CASSFRLPGQGPSGNTIYF. The CDR3 coding sequence is TGTGCCAGCAGCTTTAGGCTCCCGGGACAGGGACCTTCTGGAAACACCATATATTTT. Variable domain in full (rest from reference TRBV7-2 and TRBJ1-3): GAGVSQSPSNKVTEKGKDVELRCDPISGHTALYWYRQSLGQGLEFLIYFQGNSAPDKSGLPSDRFSAERTGGSVSTLTIQRTQQEDSAVYLCASSFRLPGQGPSGNTIYFGEGSWLTVV.

In regard to this clone: Other DNA sequences in this sample translate to the same CDR3. The chain carries TRBV5-1 and TRBJ1-5; tentatively, D is TRBD1 (6 bases). Germline assignment: CDR1 SGHRS and CDR2 YFSETQ. There are 14 residues in the CDR3. Trimming cost V 0 bases and J 6 bases, with 10 bases left between them. The chain's CDR3 is CASSLGQGSQPQHF. CDR3 nucleotide sequence: TGCGCCAGCAGCTTGGGGCAGGGGAGTCAGCCCCAGCATTTT.

V usage is TRBV5-1 and J usage is TRBJ1-1; D uncertain. The CDR3 sequence is 14 residues long. The germline V and J ends were trimmed by 4 bases and 1 base, with 11 bases remaining between them. Germline V gives CDR1 SGHRS, CDR2 YFSETQ. The CDR3 bases are TGCGCCAGCAGCACGGACGGGAGGAACACTGAAGCTTTCTTT. It translates to CASSTDGRNTEAFF.